This is a list of T cell receptor beta chains from one sample in a study of blood T cell repertoires in COVID-19. The method was immunoSEQ multiplex PCR; TCRdb's version includes in-frame clones alone and lacks a portion of them. The table has approximately 180,000 clones, roughly 84% seen once. The sequenced material came from peripheral blood. The receptors shown here come from a woman aged 40 to 50 with COVID-19, enrolled during active disease. CDR3s include the opening cysteine and the closing phenylalanine or tryptophan. Clone size appears in some rows only: once, few, many, or a class for an expanded clone.

>once|TRBV9|TRBJ2-1
CASSVWWEVGNEQFF
>few|TRBV7-2|TRBJ2-1
CASNGLAGVYYNEQFF
>NA|TRBV18|TRBJ2-3
CASSPTGSGTDTQYF
>NA|TRBV7-2|TRBJ1-1
CASSLGTGTRVLNTEAFF
>NA|TRBV12-5|TRBJ1-5
CASGLAGTGVNQPQHF
>once|TRBV25-1|TRBJ1-1
CASSTTGRTEAFF
>NA|TRBV5-1|TRBJ2-7
CASSWREGTLYEQYF
>NA|TRBV11-2|TRBJ1-1
CASSPSPSRPTEAFF
>NA|TRBV7-2|TRBJ1-4
CASSLGVNEKLFF
>NA|TRBV6-4|TRBJ1-2
CASSDLSDREVYGYTF
>NA|TRBV19|TRBJ1-5
CASSAGGQPQHF
>many|TRBV5-1|TRBJ2-1
CASSSRIDNEQFF
>NA|TRBV12-3/TRBV12-4|TRBJ1-1
CASSPPGYVEAFF
>NA|TRBV4-2|TRBJ2-1
CASSPTRRGSKNEQFF
>NA|TRBV27|TRBJ1-2
CASSLRAGKGGYTF
>NA|TRBV7-9|TRBJ1-2
CASSLPREGYTF
>once|TRBV28|TRBJ2-7
CASSLCIPSLLFEQYF
>NA|TRBV11-2|TRBJ2-3
CASSLDRRGTQYF
>few|TRBV27|TRBJ1-2
CASSARTGMGINFYGYTF
>few|TRBV10-1|TRBJ1-1
CASSESTAAEAFF
>NA|TRBV5-6|TRBJ2-1
CASSIIYGAGTSNEQFF
>NA|TRBV5-1|TRBJ2-2
CASSLDLAGDNTGELFF
>NA|TRBV19|TRBJ1-1
CASSTLTGRNTEAFF
>once|TRBV7-2|TRBJ1-5
CASSLEPGTPQHF
>once|TRBV6-5|TRBJ1-4
CASSYSGANEKLFF
>NA|TRBV11-2|TRBJ2-5
CASTQGHLKETQYF
>NA|TRBV11-2|TRBJ1-6
CASSSPEGQDSPLHF
>NA|TRBV12-2|TRBJ1-5
CASRNPPGYGNQPQHF